This TCR beta chain is drawn from a study of blood T cell repertoires in COVID-19. Study context: Italy, Spain and the United States were the sources of the convalescent and acute COVID-19 samples. Sample material is recorded as cDNA or gDNA derived from T cells, B-cell-depleted T cells, or PBMCs.

Under the authors' procedure: Estimated nucleated cell counts came from reference gene primer amplification. This table comes from immunoSEQ multiplex PCR, and its TCRdb copy is limited to in-frame clones, with some not included. V, J and clone size are those of that table, while D and trimming were read from the DNA. The table lists about 100,000 clones, more than 70% of them singletons, with roughly 4.4% in the top ten. The CDR3 is 14 residues long. The junction had 5 bases not matched to a gene; V was cut back by 4 bases and J by 7 bases. Germline V lookup: CDR1 SGHRS, CDR2 YFSETQ. Sequences were obtained from peripheral blood. The gene calls are TRBV5-1 and TRBJ1-6; 7 bases agree with TRBD1. The origin of this receptor is a human donor in a cohort sampled during active COVID-19. CDR3 DNA sequence: TGCGCCAGCAGCCAGGGACAGCAAAATTCACCCCTCCACTTT. Its translation is CASSQGQQNSPLHF.